Listed below are T cell receptor beta chains from one sample, sequenced in a study of cytotoxic CD8 clonotypes in ibrutinib-treated CLL. Data came from immunoSEQ multiplex PCR; TCRdb stores just in-frame clones and leaves some out. The data hold 110,000 or so clones, with 58% observed a single time. This material consisted of PBMCs, taken after 24 months of ibrutinib treatment. The source is a human donor with chronic lymphocytic leukemia. CDR3s include the opening cysteine and the closing phenylalanine or tryptophan. The order of the fields is clone size, D gene, V gene, J gene, CDR3 protein, CDR3 DNA. D genes are given only for firm matches. Clone size is stated in some rows and not others, as once, few, many or a class when expanded.

clone size: .; D gene: .; V gene: TRBV2; J gene: TRBJ1-4; CDR3 protein: CASSPGSRTNEKLFF; CDR3 DNA: TGTGCCAGCAGCCCAGGAAGCCGCACTAATGAAAAACTGTTTTTT
clone size: medium-sized; D gene: .; V gene: TRBV4-2; J gene: TRBJ1-4; CDR3 protein: CASSQDLGPEKLFF; CDR3 DNA: TGTGCCAGCAGCCAAGATTTGGGGCCTGAAAAACTGTTTTTT
clone size: .; D gene: TRBD1; V gene: TRBV7-9; J gene: TRBJ2-1; CDR3 protein: CASSPLGQPYNEQFF; CDR3 DNA: TGTGCCAGCAGCCCCCTGGGACAGCCATACAATGAGCAGTTCTTC
clone size: .; D gene: .; V gene: TRBV18; J gene: TRBJ1-1; CDR3 protein: CASSPVSTNTEAFF; CDR3 DNA: TGTGCCAGCTCACCCGTCTCCACGAACACTGAAGCTTTCTTT
clone size: .; D gene: .; V gene: TRBV18; J gene: TRBJ2-5; CDR3 protein: CASSPPAQETQYF; CDR3 DNA: TGTGCCAGCTCACCCCCCGCCCAAGAGACCCAGTACTTC
clone size: .; D gene: .; V gene: TRBV5-1; J gene: TRBJ1-2; CDR3 protein: CASSLEGKHGYTF; CDR3 DNA: TGCGCCAGCAGCTTGGAGGGTAAGCATGGCTACACCTTC
clone size: .; D gene: .; V gene: TRBV4-1; J gene: TRBJ1-3; CDR3 protein: CASSQERSFSGNTIYF; CDR3 DNA: TGCGCCAGCAGCCAAGAACGGTCATTCTCTGGAAACACCATATATTTT
clone size: .; D gene: .; V gene: TRBV27; J gene: TRBJ2-3; CDR3 protein: CASSLQSLGNTDTQYF; CDR3 DNA: TGTGCCAGCAGTTTGCAGTCCCTAGGGAACACAGATACGCAGTATTTT
clone size: .; D gene: .; V gene: TRBV27; J gene: TRBJ1-6; CDR3 protein: CASSLSDHNSPLHF; CDR3 DNA: TGTGCCAGCAGTTTATCGGACCATAATTCACCCCTCCACTTT
clone size: .; D gene: .; V gene: TRBV7-2; J gene: TRBJ1-2; CDR3 protein: CASSLARGGYTF; CDR3 DNA: TGTGCCAGCAGCTTAGCCAGGGGTGGCTACACCTTC
clone size: .; D gene: TRBD1; V gene: TRBV4-3; J gene: TRBJ2-7; CDR3 protein: CASSQDLGDRAYEQYF; CDR3 DNA: TGCGCCAGCAGCCAAGATCTCGGGGACAGGGCCTACGAGCAGTACTTC
clone size: .; D gene: .; V gene: TRBV29-1; J gene: TRBJ2-3; CDR3 protein: CSARQSTDTQYF; CDR3 DNA: TGCAGCGCTAGACAGAGCACAGATACGCAGTATTTT
clone size: few; D gene: TRBD2; V gene: TRBV7-9; J gene: TRBJ2-3; CDR3 protein: CASTGGTDTQYF; CDR3 DNA: TGTGCCAGCACGGGGGGTACAGATACGCAGTATTTT
clone size: .; D gene: .; V gene: TRBV5-1; J gene: TRBJ1-1; CDR3 protein: CASSLRAPGTLNTEAFF; CDR3 DNA: TGCGCCAGCAGCCTCAGAGCCCCCGGGACATTAAACACTGAAGCTTTCTTT
clone size: .; D gene: .; V gene: TRBV9; J gene: TRBJ2-7; CDR3 protein: CASSRGDPYEQYF; CDR3 DNA: TGTGCCAGCAGCAGGGGGGACCCCTACGAGCAGTACTTC
clone size: many; D gene: .; V gene: TRBV14; J gene: TRBJ1-1; CDR3 protein: CASSQSANTEAFF; CDR3 DNA: TGTGCCAGCAGCCAAAGCGCGAACACTGAAGCTTTCTTT
clone size: .; D gene: .; V gene: TRBV9; J gene: TRBJ2-7; CDR3 protein: CASSVGSGNGREQYF; CDR3 DNA: TGTGCCAGCAGCGTAGGATCCGGGAACGGCCGCGAGCAGTACTTC
clone size: .; D gene: .; V gene: TRBV10-3; J gene: TRBJ1-2; CDR3 protein: CASGGGEHYGYTF; CDR3 DNA: TGTGCCTCCGGAGGGGGTGAGCACTATGGCTACACCTTC
clone size: .; D gene: .; V gene: TRBV7-2; J gene: TRBJ1-6; CDR3 protein: CASSPDLSPSPLHF; CDR3 DNA: TGTGCCAGCAGCCCGGACCTTTCCCCTTCACCCCTCCACTTT
clone size: few; D gene: .; V gene: TRBV6-6; J gene: TRBJ1-4; CDR3 protein: CASRDGEKLFF; CDR3 DNA: TGTGCCAGCAGGGACGGCGAAAAACTGTTTTTT
clone size: .; D gene: .; V gene: TRBV6-5; J gene: TRBJ1-4; CDR3 protein: CASKNRPGEKLFF; CDR3 DNA: TGTGCCAGCAAAAACAGACCGGGTGAAAAACTGTTTTTT
clone size: .; D gene: TRBD1; V gene: TRBV6-5; J gene: TRBJ1-4; CDR3 protein: CASSSPSGTGSGKLFF; CDR3 DNA: TGTGCCAGCAGTTCGCCATCCGGGACAGGGTCCGGAAAACTGTTTTTT
clone size: .; D gene: .; V gene: TRBV6-1; J gene: TRBJ2-1; CDR3 protein: CASSEMAGELGQFF; CDR3 DNA: TGTGCCAGCAGTGAAATGGCAGGGGAATTGGGGCAGTTCTTC
clone size: .; D gene: .; V gene: TRBV2; J gene: TRBJ1-6; CDR3 protein: CASNRWRSPLHF; CDR3 DNA: TGTGCCAGCAACCGGTGGCGGTCACCCCTCCACTTT
clone size: .; D gene: .; V gene: TRBV14; J gene: TRBJ1-2; CDR3 protein: CASSQDPVNYGYTF; CDR3 DNA: TGTGCCAGCAGCCAAGATCCAGTTAACTATGGCTACACCTTC
clone size: .; D gene: .; V gene: TRBV9; J gene: TRBJ2-5; CDR3 protein: CASSTPMGGQETQYF; CDR3 DNA: TGTGCCAGCAGCACCCCTATGGGGGGCCAAGAGACCCAGTACTTC
clone size: .; D gene: TRBD1; V gene: TRBV19; J gene: TRBJ1-2; CDR3 protein: CASSEDRGNYGYTF; CDR3 DNA: TGTGCCAGTAGCGAAGACAGGGGAAACTATGGCTACACCTTC
clone size: .; D gene: .; V gene: TRBV27; J gene: TRBJ2-1; CDR3 protein: CASSLSLNNEQFF; CDR3 DNA: TGTGCCAGCAGTTTGAGCCTTAACAATGAGCAGTTCTTC
clone size: .; D gene: .; V gene: TRBV18; J gene: TRBJ2-2; CDR3 protein: CASSPTLGLNTGELFF; CDR3 DNA: TGTGCCAGCTCACCTACCCTGGGGCTGAACACCGGGGAGCTGTTTTTT
clone size: few; D gene: .; V gene: TRBV9; J gene: TRBJ1-5; CDR3 protein: CASSVKGGPQHF; CDR3 DNA: TGTGCCAGCAGCGTCAAGGGAGGGCCCCAGCATTTT
clone size: .; D gene: TRBD1; V gene: TRBV7-9; J gene: TRBJ2-1; CDR3 protein: CASSPTGGINEQFF; CDR3 DNA: TGTGCCAGCAGCCCGACAGGGGGTATCAATGAGCAGTTCTTC
clone size: .; D gene: TRBD2; V gene: TRBV30; J gene: TRBJ2-1; CDR3 protein: CAWEIAGPYNEQFF; CDR3 DNA: TGTGCCTGGGAGATAGCGGGGCCCTACAATGAGCAGTTCTTC
clone size: .; D gene: .; V gene: TRBV20-1; J gene: TRBJ1-4; CDR3 protein: CSASYGEKLFF; CDR3 DNA: TGCAGTGCTAGTTATGGGGAAAAACTGTTTTTT
clone size: .; D gene: .; V gene: TRBV30; J gene: TRBJ1-2; CDR3 protein: CAWSPGVNYGYTF; CDR3 DNA: TGTGCCTGGAGTCCGGGGGTGAACTATGGCTACACCTTC
clone size: .; D gene: .; V gene: TRBV5-1; J gene: TRBJ2-2; CDR3 protein: CASSGVNTGELFF; CDR3 DNA: TGCGCCAGCAGTGGGGTGAACACCGGGGAGCTGTTTTTT
clone size: .; D gene: .; V gene: TRBV5-4; J gene: TRBJ1-1; CDR3 protein: CASSLESNTEAFF; CDR3 DNA: TGTGCCAGCAGCCTCGAGTCGAACACTGAAGCTTTCTTT
clone size: few; D gene: .; V gene: TRBV18; J gene: TRBJ2-5; CDR3 protein: CASSPGQEETQYF; CDR3 DNA: TGTGCCAGCTCACCTGGACAAGAAGAGACCCAGTACTTC
clone size: .; D gene: .; V gene: TRBV2; J gene: TRBJ2-1; CDR3 protein: CASSPRGEQFF; CDR3 DNA: TGTGCCAGCAGCCCCAGGGGAGAGCAGTTCTTC
clone size: .; D gene: TRBD2; V gene: TRBV29-1; J gene: TRBJ2-5; CDR3 protein: CSLRGDQETQYF; CDR3 DNA: TGCAGCCTCCGGGGGGACCAAGAGACCCAGTACTTC
clone size: .; D gene: TRBD1; V gene: TRBV2; J gene: TRBJ1-1; CDR3 protein: CASRRTGDFTEAFF; CDR3 DNA: TGTGCCAGCAGGAGGACAGGGGATTTCACTGAAGCTTTCTTT
clone size: .; D gene: TRBD2; V gene: TRBV18; J gene: TRBJ2-1; CDR3 protein: CASSPRLAGGQNEQFF; CDR3 DNA: TGTGCCAGCTCACCTCGACTAGCGGGGGGGCAGAATGAGCAGTTCTTC
clone size: few; D gene: TRBD1; V gene: TRBV10-3; J gene: TRBJ1-6; CDR3 protein: CAISDRQGYNSPLHF; CDR3 DNA: TGTGCCATCAGCGATCGACAGGGGTACAATTCACCCCTCCACTTT
clone size: few; D gene: .; V gene: TRBV25-1; J gene: TRBJ2-5; CDR3 protein: CASSEMDSVQETQYF; CDR3 DNA: TGTGCCAGCAGTGAAATGGACAGTGTTCAAGAGACCCAGTACTTC
clone size: .; D gene: TRBD2; V gene: TRBV29-1; J gene: TRBJ2-3; CDR3 protein: CSVGRGGLAGRTDTQYF; CDR3 DNA: TGCAGCGTTGGACGTGGTGGACTAGCGGGGCGCACAGATACGCAGTATTTT
clone size: .; D gene: .; V gene: TRBV30; J gene: TRBJ1-1; CDR3 protein: CAWSVLSGNTEAFF; CDR3 DNA: TGTGCCTGGAGTGTACTTTCTGGGAACACTGAAGCTTTCTTT
clone size: .; D gene: .; V gene: TRBV5-1; J gene: TRBJ2-5; CDR3 protein: CASSLRTMQETQYF; CDR3 DNA: TGCGCCAGCAGCTTGCGGACAATGCAAGAGACCCAGTACTTC
clone size: .; D gene: TRBD1; V gene: TRBV5-1; J gene: TRBJ1-2; CDR3 protein: CASSLSGTGFGYHGYTF; CDR3 DNA: TGCGCCAGCAGCCTATCCGGGACAGGGTTCGGATACCATGGCTACACCTTC
clone size: .; D gene: TRBD1; V gene: TRBV28; J gene: TRBJ1-6; CDR3 protein: CASSPDRDYNSPLHF; CDR3 DNA: TGTGCCAGCAGTCCAGACAGGGATTATAATTCACCCCTCCACTTT
clone size: .; D gene: .; V gene: TRBV14; J gene: TRBJ2-3; CDR3 protein: CASSQVGTDTQYF; CDR3 DNA: TGTGCCAGCAGCCAAGTTGGGACAGATACGCAGTATTTT
clone size: .; D gene: TRBD2; V gene: TRBV6-1; J gene: TRBJ2-3; CDR3 protein: CASSELAGGADTQYF; CDR3 DNA: TGTGCCAGCAGTGAACTGGCGGGGGGGGCGGATACGCAGTATTTT
clone size: .; D gene: .; V gene: TRBV5-1; J gene: TRBJ1-5; CDR3 protein: CASSFDGSQPQHF; CDR3 DNA: TGCGCCAGCAGCTTCGACGGGTCTCAGCCCCAGCATTTT
clone size: few; D gene: TRBD2; V gene: TRBV7-7; J gene: TRBJ2-1; CDR3 protein: CASSLLAGGYNEQFF; CDR3 DNA: TGTGCCAGCAGCTTACTCGCGGGGGGATACAATGAGCAGTTCTTC
clone size: .; D gene: .; V gene: TRBV28; J gene: TRBJ1-5; CDR3 protein: CASSLRLNSNQPQHF; CDR3 DNA: TGTGCCAGCAGTTTACGGCTGAATAGCAATCAGCCCCAGCATTTT